Reported below is one T cell receptor (beta chain). What it binds is not known. This entry is derived from a study of T cell responses to AZD1222 COVID-19 vaccine. The CDR3 is 17 amino acids. Between the trimmed V and J ends, which lost 3 bases and 6 bases, there was a span of 21 bases. CDR1 and CDR2 from the germline V gene are MRHNA and SNTAGT. Using immunoSEQ multiplex PCR, the repertoire was profiled, and TCRdb retains in-frame clones only, with some absent. The sample holds under 150,000 clones; roughly nine tenths are singletons and the top ten take approximately 1.6%. Broader study findings: Among spike-specific TCRs, nearly half reportedly target unmutated variant regions.

The source of this sequence is an adult in good health. Sequencing was performed on peripheral blood, taken on day 0 of AZD1222 vaccination. The rearrangement links TRBV6-4 to TRBJ1-5; D is unclear. As DNA, the CDR3 is TGTGCCAGCAGTGAAAAATTAATGGATGGAGGCGGTCAGCCCCAGCATTTT. Translated, it gives CASSEKLMDGGGQPQHF.